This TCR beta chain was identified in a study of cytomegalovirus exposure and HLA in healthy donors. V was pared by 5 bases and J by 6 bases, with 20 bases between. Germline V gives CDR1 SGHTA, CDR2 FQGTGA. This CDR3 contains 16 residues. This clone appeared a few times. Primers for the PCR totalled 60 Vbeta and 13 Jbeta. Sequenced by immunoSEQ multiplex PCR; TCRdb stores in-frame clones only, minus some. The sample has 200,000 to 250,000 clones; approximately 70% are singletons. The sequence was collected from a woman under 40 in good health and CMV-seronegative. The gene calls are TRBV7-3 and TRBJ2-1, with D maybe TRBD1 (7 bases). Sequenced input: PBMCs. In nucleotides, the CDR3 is TGTGCCAGCAGCCTCAACAGGGGAGGTAGCCTCAATGAGCAGTTCTTC. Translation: CASSLNRGGSLNEQFF.